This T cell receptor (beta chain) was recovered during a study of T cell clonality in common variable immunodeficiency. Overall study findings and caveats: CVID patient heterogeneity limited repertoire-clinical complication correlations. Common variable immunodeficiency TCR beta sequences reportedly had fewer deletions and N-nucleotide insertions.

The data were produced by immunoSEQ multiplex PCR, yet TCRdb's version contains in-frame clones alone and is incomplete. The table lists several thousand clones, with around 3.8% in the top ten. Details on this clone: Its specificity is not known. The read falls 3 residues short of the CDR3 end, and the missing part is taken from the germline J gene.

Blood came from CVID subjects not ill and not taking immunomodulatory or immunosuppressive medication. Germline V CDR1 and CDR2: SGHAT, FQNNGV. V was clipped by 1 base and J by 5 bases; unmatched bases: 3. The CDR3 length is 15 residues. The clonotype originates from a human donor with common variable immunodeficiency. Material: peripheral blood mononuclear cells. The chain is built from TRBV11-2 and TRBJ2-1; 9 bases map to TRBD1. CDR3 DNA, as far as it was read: TGTGCCAGCAGCTTAGGACAGGGGGTGAACAATGAG. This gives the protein CASSLGQGVNNE. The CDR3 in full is CASSLGQGVNNEQFF.